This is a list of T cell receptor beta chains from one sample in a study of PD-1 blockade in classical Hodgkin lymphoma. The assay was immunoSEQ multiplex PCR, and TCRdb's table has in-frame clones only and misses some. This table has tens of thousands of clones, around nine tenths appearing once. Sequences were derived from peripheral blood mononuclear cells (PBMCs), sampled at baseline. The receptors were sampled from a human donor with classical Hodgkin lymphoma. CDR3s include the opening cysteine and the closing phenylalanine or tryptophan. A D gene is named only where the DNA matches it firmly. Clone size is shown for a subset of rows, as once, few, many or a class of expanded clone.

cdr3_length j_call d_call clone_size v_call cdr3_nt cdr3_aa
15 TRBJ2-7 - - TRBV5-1 TGCGCCAGCAGCTTGGGTGGACTAATCACCTACGAGCAGTACTTC CASSLGGLITYEQYF
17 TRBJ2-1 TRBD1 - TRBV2 TGTGCCAGCAGTATCCGGGACAGGGGTGAAGGCCGCAATGAGCAGTTCTTC CASSIRDRGEGRNEQFF
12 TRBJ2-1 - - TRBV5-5 TGTGCCAGCAGTCTCTTGGACAATGAGCAGTTCTTC CASSLLDNEQFF
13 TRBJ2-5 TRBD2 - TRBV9 TGTGCCAGCAGCGTATGGGAGGGGGAGACCCAGTACTTC CASSVWEGETQYF
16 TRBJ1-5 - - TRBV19 TGTGCCAGTAGAGAAGGCCGAGAGAGGAGATATCAGCCCCAGCATTTT CASREGRERRYQPQHF
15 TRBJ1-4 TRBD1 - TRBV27 TGTGCCAGCAGGGGACAGCCTGCAACTAATGAAAAACTGTTTTTT CASRGQPATNEKLFF
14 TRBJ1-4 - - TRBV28 TGTGCCAGCAGCCCTACTACAGCTTATGAAAAACTGTTTTTT CASSPTTAYEKLFF
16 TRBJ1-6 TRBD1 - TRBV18 TGTGCCAGCTCACGAGGGACAGGGGTGGGGAATTCACCCCTCCACTTT CASSRGTGVGNSPLHF
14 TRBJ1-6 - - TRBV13 TGTGCCAGCAGCTCCAGGACGGGGAATTCACCCCTCCACTTT CASSSRTGNSPLHF
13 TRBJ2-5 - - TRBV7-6 TGTGCCAGCAGCCGTACCGGGTCAGGGACCCAGTACTTC CASSRTGSGTQYF
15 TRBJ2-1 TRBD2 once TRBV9 TGTGCCAGCAGCGGCGGGACTAGAGGTTTCAATGAGCAGTTCTTC CASSGGTRGFNEQFF
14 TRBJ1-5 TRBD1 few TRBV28 TGTGCCAGCAGTTATGGGGACAGGGATCAGCCCCAGCATTTT CASSYGDRDQPQHF
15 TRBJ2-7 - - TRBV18 TGTGCCAGCTCACCAACTCCGGGGGCCTGGTACGAGCAGTACTTC CASSPTPGAWYEQYF
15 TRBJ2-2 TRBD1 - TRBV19 TGTGCCAGTAGTACAGGGACAGGAAGGTCCGGGGAGCTGTTTTTT CASSTGTGRSGELFF
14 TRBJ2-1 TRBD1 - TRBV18 TGTGCCAGCTCACCGGGGACAGGGTCCAATGAGCAGTTCTTC CASSPGTGSNEQFF
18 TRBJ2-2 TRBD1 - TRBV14 TGTGCCAGCAGCCAAGATCTTTCGGGACAGGGGAACACCGGGGAGCTGTTTTTT CASSQDLSGQGNTGELFF
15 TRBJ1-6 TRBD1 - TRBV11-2 TGTGCCAGCAGCGGCAACCGGGACAGTAATTCACCCCTCCACTTT CASSGNRDSNSPLHF
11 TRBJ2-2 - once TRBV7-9 TGTGCCAGCAGAAACACCGGGGAGCTGTTTTTT CASRNTGELFF
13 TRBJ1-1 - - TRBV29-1 TGCAGCGTTGCCGGCCGGCTGAACACTGAAGCTTTCTTT CSVAGRLNTEAFF
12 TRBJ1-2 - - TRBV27 TGTGCCAGCTCAAATCGACAAGATGGCTACACCTTC CASSNRQDGYTF
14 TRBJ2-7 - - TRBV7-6 TGTGCCAGCAGCTTAGTCGGGACCTCCTACGAGCAGTACTTC CASSLVGTSYEQYF
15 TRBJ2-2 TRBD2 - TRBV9 TGTGCCAGCAGCGTAGGGACTAGCGGGACCGGGGAGCTGTTTTTT CASSVGTSGTGELFF
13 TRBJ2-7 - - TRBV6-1 TGTGCCAGCAGTGTATGGCAGGGTGACGAGCAGTACTTC CASSVWQGDEQYF
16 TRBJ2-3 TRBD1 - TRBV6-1 TGTGCCAGCAGTGAAGCCGGACAGGGGTATGCTGATACGCAGTATTTT CASSEAGQGYADTQYF
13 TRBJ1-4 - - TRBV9 TGTGCCAGCAGCCCGGGTCCTAATGAAAAACTGTTTTTT CASSPGPNEKLFF
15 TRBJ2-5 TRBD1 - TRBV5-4 TGTGCCAGCAGCCCCCGGACAGGGGGTTCCGAGACCCAGTACTTC CASSPRTGGSETQYF
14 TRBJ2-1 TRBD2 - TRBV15 TGTGCCACGAGACTAGCGGGAGCGCGGAATGAGCAGTTCTTC CATRLAGARNEQFF
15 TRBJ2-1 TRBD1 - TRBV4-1 TGCGCCAGCAGCCCCGGGACAGAGTCCTACAATGAGCAGTTCTTC CASSPGTESYNEQFF
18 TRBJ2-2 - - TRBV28 TGTGCCAGCAGTTCCCTCAACCGGACCTTCCAAACCACCGGGGAGCTGTTTTTT CASSSLNRTFQTTGELFF
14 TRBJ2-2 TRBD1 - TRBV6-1 TGTGCCATCAGAGGACAGGGCGGGACCGGGGAGCTGTTTTTT CAIRGQGGTGELFF
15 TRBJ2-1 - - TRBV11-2 TGTGCCAGCAGCTTAGACTGGGGGTCTTACAATGAGCAGTTCTTC CASSLDWGSYNEQFF
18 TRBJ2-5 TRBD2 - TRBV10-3 TGTGCCATCAGTGAGGGGGGACTAGCGGGAGTTGGGGAGGAGACCCAGTACTTC CAISEGGLAGVGEETQYF
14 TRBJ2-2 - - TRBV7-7 TGTGCTAGCAGCTTGGCAGGGGACACCGGGGAGCTGTTTTTT CASSLAGDTGELFF
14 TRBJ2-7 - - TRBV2 TGTGCCAGCAGTGAAATGGAGGGGGCTGGCGAGCAGTACTTC CASSEMEGAGEQYF
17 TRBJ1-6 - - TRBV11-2 TGTGCCAGCAGCCTAAACCGGGCGGAGAATTATAATTCACCCCTCCACTTT CASSLNRAENYNSPLHF
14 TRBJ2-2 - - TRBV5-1 TGCGCCAGCAGCTTAAAGGGAGACGTCGGGGAGCTGTTTTTT CASSLKGDVGELFF
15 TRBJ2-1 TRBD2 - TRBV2 TGTGCCAGCAGTGGGGGAGGGCCTCCTCCCAATGAGCAGTTCTTC CASSGGGPPPNEQFF
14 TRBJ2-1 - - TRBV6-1 TGTGCCAGCAGTGAAATCCGTGGCCCCAATGAGCAGTTCTTC CASSEIRGPNEQFF
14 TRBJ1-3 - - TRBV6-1 TGTGCCAGCACGGGGGTAAACCCTTCAAACACCATATATTTT CASTGVNPSNTIYF
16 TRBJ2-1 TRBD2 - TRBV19 TGTGCCAGTAGAGAAACTAGCGGGATATTTAACAATGAGCAGTTCTTC CASRETSGIFNNEQFF
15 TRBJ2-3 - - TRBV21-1 TGTGCCAGCAGCAGCGGGGATTCTAGCACAGATACGCAGTATTTT CASSSGDSSTDTQYF